Given below is one T cell receptor (beta chain) in context. Treatment here: PENTA 11 planned treatment interruption arm or continuous ART arm. J lost 0 bases, V lost 5 bases, and 2 bases had no gene match. Germline loops: CDR1 DFQATT, CDR2 SNEGSKA (reference sequence). This CDR3 is built from 14 residues. The sample is drawn from a study of HIV-infected children after antiretroviral therapy interruption. Unique molecular identifiers were included in an RNA-based 3' RACE TCR library. TCRdb itself ran the 3' RACE reads through MiXCR, one entry per CDR3 protein. The sample lists fewer than 45,000 distinct CDR3 sequences, more than 6.5% occurring once.

Sample: CD45RA+ CD4+ T cells from PBMCs, pooled from several time points, taken from a donor given antiretroviral therapy, either interrupted or continuous. Subset: naive CD4+ CD45RA+ CD45RO- T cells. V gene TRBV20-1 combines with J gene TRBJ2-1; 9 bases match TRBD2. The sequence was collected from a pool of human donors with HIV. The CDR3 sequence: CSAPSGASYNEQFF. The CDR3 bases are TGCAGTGCTCCTAGCGGGGCCTCCTACAATGAGCAGTTCTTC.